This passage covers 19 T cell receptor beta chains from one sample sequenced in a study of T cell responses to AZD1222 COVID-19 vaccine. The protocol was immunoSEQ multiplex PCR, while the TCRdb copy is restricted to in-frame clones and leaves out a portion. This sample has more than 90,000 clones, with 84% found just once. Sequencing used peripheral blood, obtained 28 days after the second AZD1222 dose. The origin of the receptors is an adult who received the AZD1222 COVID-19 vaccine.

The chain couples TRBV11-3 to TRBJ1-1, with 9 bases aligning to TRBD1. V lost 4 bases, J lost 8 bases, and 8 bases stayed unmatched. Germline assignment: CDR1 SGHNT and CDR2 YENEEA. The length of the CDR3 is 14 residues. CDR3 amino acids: CASSSDGTGSEAFF. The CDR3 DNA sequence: TGTGCCAGCAGCTCGGACGGGACAGGGAGCGAAGCTTTCTTT.

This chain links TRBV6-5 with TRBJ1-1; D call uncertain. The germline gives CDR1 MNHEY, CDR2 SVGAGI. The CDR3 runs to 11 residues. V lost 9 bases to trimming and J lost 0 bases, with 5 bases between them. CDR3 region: CASLLNTEAFF. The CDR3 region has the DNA TGTGCCAGTCTGCTGAACACTGAAGCTTTCTTT.

The DNA for the CDR3 is TGTGCCAGCAGCCATCTAGCGGGGGGTTACAATGAGCAGTTCTTC. Translation: CASSHLAGGYNEQFF. This chain joins TRBV14 and TRBJ2-1; 11 bases are a match to TRBD2. Germline V gene lookup returns CDR1 SGHDN and CDR2 FVKESK. This CDR3 has 15 residues. J lost 4 bases, V lost 3 bases, and 2 bases had no gene match.

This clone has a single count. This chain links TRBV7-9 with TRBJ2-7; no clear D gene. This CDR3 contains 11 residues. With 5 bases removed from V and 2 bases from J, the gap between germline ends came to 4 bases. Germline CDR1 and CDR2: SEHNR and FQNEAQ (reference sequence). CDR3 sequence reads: CASSPTYEQYF. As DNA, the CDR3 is TGTGCCAGCAGCCCTACCTACGAGCAGTACTTC.

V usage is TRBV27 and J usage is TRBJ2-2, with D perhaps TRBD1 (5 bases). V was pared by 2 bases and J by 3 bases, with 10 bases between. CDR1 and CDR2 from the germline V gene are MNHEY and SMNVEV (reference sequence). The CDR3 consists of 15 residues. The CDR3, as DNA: TGTGCCAGCAGTTTAATGAGACAGTACACCGGGGAGCTGTTTTTT. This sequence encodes CASSLMRQYTGELFF.

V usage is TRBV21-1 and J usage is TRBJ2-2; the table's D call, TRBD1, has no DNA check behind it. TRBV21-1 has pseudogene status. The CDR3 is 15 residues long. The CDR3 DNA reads TGTGCCAGCAGCCGGCAGGGGGCGGAATCCGGGGAGCTGTTTTTT. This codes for CASSRQGAESGELFF.

The CDR3 loop reads CASRDDGGGNTGELFF. Written as DNA, the CDR3 is TGTGCCAGCAGGGACGACGGCGGAGGGAACACCGGGGAGCTGTTTTTT. The rearrangement links TRBV9 to TRBJ2-2; maybe TRBD2 (5 bases). V lost 5 bases, J lost 1 base, and 15 bases lay in between. Germline CDR1 SGDLS, CDR2 YYNGEE. The CDR3 consists of 16 residues.

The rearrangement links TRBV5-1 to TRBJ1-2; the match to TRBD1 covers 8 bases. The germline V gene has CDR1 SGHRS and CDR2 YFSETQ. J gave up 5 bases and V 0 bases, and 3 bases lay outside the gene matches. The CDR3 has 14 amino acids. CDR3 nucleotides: TGCGCCAGCAGCTTGGACGGACAGGGTTATGGCTACACCTTC. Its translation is CASSLDGQGYGYTF.

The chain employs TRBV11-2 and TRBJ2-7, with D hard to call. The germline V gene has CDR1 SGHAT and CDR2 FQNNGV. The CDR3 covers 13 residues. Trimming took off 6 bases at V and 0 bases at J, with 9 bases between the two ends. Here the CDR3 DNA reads TGTGCCAGCAGGGGTAGAATCTCCTACGAGCAGTACTTC. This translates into CASRGRISYEQYF.

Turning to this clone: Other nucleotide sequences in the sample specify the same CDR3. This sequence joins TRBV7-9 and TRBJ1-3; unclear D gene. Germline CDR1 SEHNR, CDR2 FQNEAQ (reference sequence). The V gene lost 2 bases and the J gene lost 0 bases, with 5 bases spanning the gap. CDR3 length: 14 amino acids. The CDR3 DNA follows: TGTGCCAGCAGCTTACGGAGCTCTGGAAACACCATATATTTT. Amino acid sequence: CASSLRSSGNTIYF.

CDR3 protein: CASQGAVGQPQHF. In DNA form, the CDR3 reads TGTGCCAGCCAGGGGGCGGTCGGTCAGCCCCAGCATTTT. The gene calls are TRBV2 and TRBJ1-5; 8 nucleotides match TRBD1. The CDR3 spans 13 residues. The J segment lost 6 bases and the V segment lost 8 bases, leaving 6 bases of the junction unmatched. Germline assignment: CDR1 SNHLY and CDR2 FYNNEI.

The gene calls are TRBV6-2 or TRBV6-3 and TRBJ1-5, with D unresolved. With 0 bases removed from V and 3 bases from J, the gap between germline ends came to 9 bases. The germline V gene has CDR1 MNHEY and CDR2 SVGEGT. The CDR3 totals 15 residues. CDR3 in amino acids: CASSYSGNSNQPQHF. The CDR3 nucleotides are TGTGCCAGCAGTTACTCGGGAAATTCCAATCAGCCCCAGCATTTT.

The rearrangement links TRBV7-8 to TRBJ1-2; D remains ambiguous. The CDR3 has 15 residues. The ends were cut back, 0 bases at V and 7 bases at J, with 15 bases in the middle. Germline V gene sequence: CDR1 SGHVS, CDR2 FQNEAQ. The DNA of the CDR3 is TGTGCCAGCAGCTTAGCGTTGGAGGGATCCGGTGGCTACACCTTC. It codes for CASSLALEGSGGYTF. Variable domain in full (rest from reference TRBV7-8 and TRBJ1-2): GAGVSQSPRYKVAKRGQDVALRCDPISGHVSLFWYQQALGQGPEFLTYFQNEAQLDKSGLPSDRFFAERPEGSVSTLKIQRTQQEDSAVYLCASSLALEGSGGYTFGSGTRLTVV.

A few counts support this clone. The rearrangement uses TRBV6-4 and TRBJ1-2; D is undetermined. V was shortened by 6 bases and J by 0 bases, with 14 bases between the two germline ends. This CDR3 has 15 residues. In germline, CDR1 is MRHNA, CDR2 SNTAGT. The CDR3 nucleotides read TGTGCCAGCAGGCAGTCCCCTACCTCTAACTATGGCTACACCTTC. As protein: CASRQSPTSNYGYTF.

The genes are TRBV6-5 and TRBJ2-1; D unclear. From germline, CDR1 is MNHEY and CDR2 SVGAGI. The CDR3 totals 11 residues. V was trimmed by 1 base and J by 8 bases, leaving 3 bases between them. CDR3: CASSYFHEQFF. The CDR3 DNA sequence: TGTGCCAGCAGTTACTTCCATGAGCAGTTCTTC.

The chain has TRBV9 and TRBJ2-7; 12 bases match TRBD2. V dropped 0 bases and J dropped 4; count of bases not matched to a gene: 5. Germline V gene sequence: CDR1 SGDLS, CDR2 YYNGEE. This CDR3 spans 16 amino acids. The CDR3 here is CASSVGPGTSGYEQYF. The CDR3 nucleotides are TGTGCCAGCAGCGTAGGGCCCGGGACTAGCGGGTACGAGCAGTACTTC.

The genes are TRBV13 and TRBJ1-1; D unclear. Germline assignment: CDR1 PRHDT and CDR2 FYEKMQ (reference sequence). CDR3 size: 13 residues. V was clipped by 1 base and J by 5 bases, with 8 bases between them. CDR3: CASSLDQRTEAFF. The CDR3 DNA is TGTGCCAGCAGCTTAGACCAGAGGACTGAAGCTTTCTTT.

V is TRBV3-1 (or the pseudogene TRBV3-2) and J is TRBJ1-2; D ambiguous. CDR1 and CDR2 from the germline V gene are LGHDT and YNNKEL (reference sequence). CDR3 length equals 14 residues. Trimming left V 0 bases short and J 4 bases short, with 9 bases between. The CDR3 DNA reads TGTGCCAGCAGCCAAGATTCGATCTCCTATGGCTACACCTTC. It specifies CASSQDSISYGYTF.

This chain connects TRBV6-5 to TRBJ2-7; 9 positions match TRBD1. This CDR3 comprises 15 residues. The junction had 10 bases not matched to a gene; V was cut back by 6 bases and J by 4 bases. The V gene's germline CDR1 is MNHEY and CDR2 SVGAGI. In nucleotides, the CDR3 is TGTGCCAGCAGCTCCCGGACAGGGGTTTTTTACGAGCAGTACTTC. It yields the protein CASSSRTGVFYEQYF.